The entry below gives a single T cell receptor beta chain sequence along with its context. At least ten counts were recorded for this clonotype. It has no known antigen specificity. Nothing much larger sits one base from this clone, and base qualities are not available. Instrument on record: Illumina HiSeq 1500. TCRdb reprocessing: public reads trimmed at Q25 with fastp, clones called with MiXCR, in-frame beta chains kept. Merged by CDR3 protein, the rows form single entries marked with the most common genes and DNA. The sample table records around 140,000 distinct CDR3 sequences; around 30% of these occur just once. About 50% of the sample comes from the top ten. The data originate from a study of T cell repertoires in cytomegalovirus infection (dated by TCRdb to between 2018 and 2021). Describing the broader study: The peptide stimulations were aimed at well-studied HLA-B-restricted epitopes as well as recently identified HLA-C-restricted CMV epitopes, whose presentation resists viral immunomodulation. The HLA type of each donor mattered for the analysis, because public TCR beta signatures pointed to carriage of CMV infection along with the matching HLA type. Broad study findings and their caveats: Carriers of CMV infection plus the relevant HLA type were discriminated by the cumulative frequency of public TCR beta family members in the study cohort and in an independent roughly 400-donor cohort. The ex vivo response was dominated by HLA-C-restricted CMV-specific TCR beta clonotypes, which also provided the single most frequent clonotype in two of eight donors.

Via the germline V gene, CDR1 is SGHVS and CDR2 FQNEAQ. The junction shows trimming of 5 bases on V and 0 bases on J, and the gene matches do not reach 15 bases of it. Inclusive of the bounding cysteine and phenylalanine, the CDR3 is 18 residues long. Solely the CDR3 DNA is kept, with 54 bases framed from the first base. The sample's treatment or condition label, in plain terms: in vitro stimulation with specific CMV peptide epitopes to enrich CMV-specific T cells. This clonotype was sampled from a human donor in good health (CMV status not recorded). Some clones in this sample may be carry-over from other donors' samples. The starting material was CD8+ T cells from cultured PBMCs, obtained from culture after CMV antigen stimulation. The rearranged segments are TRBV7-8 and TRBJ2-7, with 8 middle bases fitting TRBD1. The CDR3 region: CASSPLLGDRLSSYEQYF. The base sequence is TGTGCCAGCAGCCCACTTTTGGGGGACAGGCTTAGCTCCTACGAGCAGTACTTC.